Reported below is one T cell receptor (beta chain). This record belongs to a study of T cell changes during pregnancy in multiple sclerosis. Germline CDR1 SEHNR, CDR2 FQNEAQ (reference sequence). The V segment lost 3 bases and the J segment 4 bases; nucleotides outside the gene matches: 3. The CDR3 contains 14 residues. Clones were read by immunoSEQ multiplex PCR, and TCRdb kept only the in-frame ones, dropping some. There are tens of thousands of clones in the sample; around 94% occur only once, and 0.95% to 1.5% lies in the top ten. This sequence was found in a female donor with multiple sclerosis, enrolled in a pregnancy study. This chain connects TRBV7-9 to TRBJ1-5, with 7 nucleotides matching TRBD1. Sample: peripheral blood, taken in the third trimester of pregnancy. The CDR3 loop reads CASSFGTENQPQHF. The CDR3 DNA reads TGTGCCAGCAGCTTCGGGACAGAAAATCAGCCCCAGCATTTT.